This T cell receptor beta chain came from a study of beta chain features in type 1 diabetes. Across the whole study: In all, about 100,000,000 sorted cells from all samples were analyzed.

Over 95% purity was reached by all sorted populations. This clone was detected a few times. Its specificity is not known. Sequencing targeted expressed TCRB transcripts, as all isolated RNA had been reverse transcribed. TCRdb keeps only in-frame clones here, not all; method: immunoSEQ multiplex PCR. The table has approximately 300,000 clones, about 10% seen once. Whole-study findings and limits: PCR might favor shorter templates, equally in patients and controls. A greater similarity of naive, central memory and Treg TCRB repertoires was seen among patients than among healthy donors.

Unmatched junction bases numbered 8, after V lost 4 bases and J lost 9 bases. Germline V gene sequence: CDR1 SEHNR, CDR2 FQNEAQ (reference sequence). The CDR3 loop spans 16 amino acids. The gene calls are TRBV7-9 and TRBJ2-1; 14 positions agree with TRBD2. Input material: naive CD4+ T cells from blood. This TCR was recovered from a woman aged 25 to 39 in good health. This CDR3 is CASSSKGLAGVGEQFF. In nucleotides, the CDR3 is TGTGCCAGCAGCTCGAAGGGACTAGCGGGAGTGGGTGAGCAGTTCTTC.